These 20 T cell receptor beta chains originate from one sample sequenced in a study of beta chain features in type 1 diabetes. Study results and limitations: Significant though moderate, a shortening of TCRB CDR3s appeared in all four CD4+ subsets of Type 1 diabetes patients.

The investigators reverse transcribed all of the isolated RNA, so they sequenced expressed TCRB transcripts. Method: immunoSEQ multiplex PCR; TCRdb's copy keeps in-frame clones and lacks some. The table includes some 700,000 clones, around an eighth detected once. No antigen has been identified for these receptors. Sequenced input: naive CD4+ T cells from blood. The receptors were gathered from a young man with type 1 diabetes.

As to this clone: Other nucleotide sequences from this sample produce the same CDR3. The genes are TRBV4-1 and TRBJ1-2, with 7 nucleotides matching TRBD1. In germline, CDR1 is MGHRA, CDR2 YSYEKL. With V trimmed by 0 bases and J by 3 bases, 7 bases remained unmatched. The length of the CDR3 is 16 residues. The CDR3: CASSQDLTGVDYGYTF. The CDR3 nucleotides are TGCGCCAGCAGCCAAGATCTCACAGGGGTGGACTATGGCTACACCTTC.

There are a few counts of this clone. V gene TRBV18 combines with J gene TRBJ1-1, with unresolved D. Germline CDR1 is KGHSH and CDR2 is LQKENI. The CDR3 is 13 amino acids. Trimming left V 3 bases short and J 1 base short, with 6 bases between. The CDR3 nucleotides read TGTGCCAGCTCACCTACAAGGAACACTGAAGCTTTCTTT. As protein: CASSPTRNTEAFF.

This clone has more than one count but fewer than ten. The rearrangement joins TRBV9 to TRBJ2-3, with 8 bases that match TRBD2. Trimming at V came to 0 bases and at J to 1 base, leaving 4 bases not matched to a gene. The CDR3 extends over 16 amino acids. The germline V gene encodes CDR1 SGDLS and CDR2 YYNGEE. CDR3 sequence reads: CASSVAGGIGTDTQYF. The CDR3 DNA follows: TGTGCCAGCAGCGTAGCGGGGGGGATTGGCACAGATACGCAGTATTTT. The whole variable domain, remainder taken from reference TRBV9 and TRBJ2-3, is DSGVTQTPKHLITATGQRVTLRCSPRSGDLSVYWYQQSLDQGLQFLIQYYNGEERAKGNILERFSAQQFPDLHSELNLSSLELGDSALYFCASSVAGGIGTDTQYFGPGTRLTVL.

This chain joins TRBV6-1 and TRBJ1-5, with D uncertain. The CDR3 runs to 13 residues. The germline CDR1 and CDR2 sequences are MNHNS and SASEGT. Deletions cut 7 bases from V and 8 bases from J, with 15 bases between. The CDR3 coding sequence is TGTGCCAGCATCCCCTTCCCGAGTGAGCCCCAGCATTTT. This translates into CASIPFPSEPQHF.

This clone was observed a few times. The rearrangement uses TRBV4-2 and TRBJ1-1; the match to TRBD1 covers 9 bases. The CDR3 runs to 14 residues. V was pared by 4 bases and J by 1 base, with 1 base of the junction left unmatched. Looked up from germline, CDR1 is LGHNA and CDR2 is YNFKEQ. CDR3 sequence reads: CASSPGQGNTEAFF. DNA for the CDR3: TGTGCCAGCAGCCCGGGACAGGGGAACACTGAAGCTTTCTTT.

Only one count was recorded for this clone. The V and J genes are TRBV19 and TRBJ1-1; maybe TRBD1 (6 bases). Germline V gene data show CDR1 as LNHDA and CDR2 as SQIVND (reference sequence). The CDR3 consists of 14 residues. V was cut by 5 bases and J by 4 bases, with 14 bases left in between. CDR3 in DNA: TGTGCCAGTAGTCCCTCGACAGGCGGCACTGAAGCTTTCTTT. It codes for CASSPSTGGTEAFF. Full variable domain (missing parts from reference TRBV19 and TRBJ1-1): DGGITQSPKYLFRKEGQNVTLSCEQNLNHDAMYWYRQDPGQGLRLIYYSQIVNDFQKGDIAEGYSVSREKKESFPLTVTSAQKNPTAFYLCASSPSTGGTEAFFGQGTRLTVV.

The chain has TRBV10-3 and TRBJ2-3, with a tentative D call TRBD1 (5 bases). Trimming pared 3 bases from V and 0 bases from J, leaving 7 bases between. This CDR3 contains 14 residues. Germline V gives CDR1 ENHRY, CDR2 SYGVKD. CDR3 in amino acids: CAISDGASTDTQYF. In nucleotides, the CDR3 is TGTGCCATCAGTGATGGGGCTAGCACAGATACGCAGTATTTT.

This clone was counted a few times. CDR3 in DNA: TGTGCCAGCAGCCACCGACTAGCGGGGGGATTTTTGACAGATACGCAGTATTTT. Protein: CASSHRLAGGFLTDTQYF. The J gene is TRBJ2-3, the V gene TRBV9, with TRBD2 matching over 13 bases. This CDR3 spans 18 amino acids. Germline V gene data show CDR1 as SGDLS and CDR2 as YYNGEE. V was pared by 4 bases and J by 3 bases, with 11 bases of the junction left unmatched.

The chain is built from TRBV15 and TRBJ2-7, with D uncertain. This CDR3 is 15 amino acids long. Germline lookup yields CDR1 LNHNV and CDR2 YYDKDF (reference sequence). V lost 1 base and J 2 bases, leaving 12 bases between the germline ends. The CDR3 DNA follows: TGTGCCACCAGCAGAGGATTGACCCAAACCTACGAGCAGTACTTC. It translates to CATSRGLTQTYEQYF.

This clone was found a few times. CDR3 residues: CASSLVHGGETQYF. The CDR3 coding sequence is TGTGCCAGCAGCTTAGTACATGGCGGGGAGACCCAGTACTTC. The chain links TRBV7-6 to TRBJ2-5; D perhaps matches TRBD2 (5 bases). Trimming took 1 base from V and 5 from J, leaving 11 bases between them. The CDR3 loop spans 14 amino acids. Germline CDR1 reads SGHVS; CDR2 reads FNYEAQ.

There are a few counts of this clone. The chain has TRBV4-1 and TRBJ1-1, with TRBD1 matching over 9 bases. The CDR3 is 12 residues long. With 5 bases clipped from V and 11 bases from J, the junction kept 6 bases outside the gene matches. The germline V gene encodes CDR1 MGHRA and CDR2 YSYEKL. The CDR3 nucleotides read TGCGCCAGCAGCTGGACAGGGGATTGGGCTTTCTTT. Protein sequence: CASSWTGDWAFF.

As regards this clone: The sample carries other DNA sequences with the same CDR3. V gene TRBV30 combines with J gene TRBJ2-2; D is ambiguous. Deletions cut 4 bases from V and 0 bases from J, with 9 bases between. Germline CDR1 GTSNPN, CDR2 SVGIG (reference sequence). This CDR3 has 14 residues. The CDR3 here is CAWTRAPNTGELFF. The CDR3 DNA is TGTGCCTGGACTAGGGCCCCGAACACCGGGGAGCTGTTTTTT.

The rearrangement uses TRBV30 and TRBJ2-7; the match to TRBD2 covers 10 bases. V shed 8 bases, J shed 6 bases, and the junction held 7 bases outside the gene matches. The CDR3 has 12 amino acids. Germline CDR1 is GTSNPN and CDR2 is SVGIG (reference sequence). The CDR3 DNA reads as TGTGCCGGTGGAGCGGGGGGGAGCGAGCAGTACTTC. This translates into CAGGAGGSEQYF.

Only a few counts were recorded for this clone. V is TRBV7-9 and J is TRBJ1-2, with D hard to call. V was trimmed by 8 bases and J by 3 bases, leaving 16 bases between them. The CDR3 length is 14 residues. Germline CDR1 reads SEHNR; CDR2 reads FQNEAQ (reference sequence). CDR3: CASGKDPSDYGYTF. The DNA of the CDR3 is TGTGCCAGCGGAAAGGACCCCTCAGACTATGGCTACACCTTC.

The gene calls are TRBV5-1 and TRBJ2-3; D unclear. The CDR3 is 13 amino acids. CDR1 SGHRS and CDR2 YFSETQ come from the germline V gene. Trimming stripped 5 bases from V and 0 bases from J, with 7 bases between. CDR3 nucleotide sequence: TGCGCCAGCAGAGGCTATAGCACAGATACGCAGTATTTT. Its protein product is CASRGYSTDTQYF.

The chain combines TRBV29-1 with TRBJ1-2; D is perhaps TRBD1 (5 bases). This CDR3 is 12 amino acids long. Germline V gene data show CDR1 as SQVTM and CDR2 as ANQGSEA. CDR3 nucleotides: TGCATGACCGGGGGTACAAGTGATGGCTACACCTTC. Its protein product is CMTGGTSDGYTF.

The chain is built from TRBV5-1 and TRBJ2-7; 8 nucleotides line up with TRBD2. This CDR3 comprises 14 residues. Germline values: CDR1 SGHRS, CDR2 YFSETQ. Trimming removed 3 bases from V and 6 bases from J; junction bases left unmatched: 8. The CDR3 sequence is CASSWTSTSGEQYF. For the CDR3, the DNA is TGCGCCAGCAGCTGGACTAGCACAAGTGGCGAGCAGTACTTC.

V usage is TRBV30 and J usage is TRBJ2-2; 7 nucleotides align to TRBD2. This CDR3 contains 14 residues. Germline-derived CDR1 and CDR2 are GTSNPN and SVGIG (reference sequence). The ends lost 0 bases at V and 6 bases at J; junction bases unmatched: 4. The DNA of the CDR3 is TGTGCCTGGAGTGTAAGACTAGCTGCCGGGGAGCTGTTTTTT. It yields the protein CAWSVRLAAGELFF. Based on the CDR3 plus reference TRBV30 and TRBJ2-2, the full variable domain is SQTIHQWPATLVQPVGSPLSLECTVEGTSNPNLYWYRQAAGRGLQLLFYSVGIGQISSEVPQNLSASRPQDRQFILSSKKLLLSDSGFYLCAWSVRLAAGELFFGEGSRLTVL.

This clone was detected only a few times. The rearrangement links TRBV10-2 to TRBJ2-4; tentative D call: TRBD1 (6 bases). V lost 5 bases and J lost 6, with 17 bases in between. The CDR3 sequence is 15 residues long. The germline CDR1 and CDR2 sequences are WSHSY and SAAADI. The CDR3 bases are TGCGCCAGCAGTCCTTTCAACGACAGGTCAAACATTCAGTACTTC. Its protein is CASSPFNDRSNIQYF.

This clone was observed a handful of times. The rearrangement links TRBV9 to TRBJ2-6; tentative D call: TRBD1 (6 bases). V dropped 3 bases and J dropped 2 bases, with 9 bases sitting between them. The CDR3 covers 15 residues. The germline V gene has CDR1 SGDLS and CDR2 YYNGEE. In nucleotides, the CDR3 is TGTGCCAGCAGCGGAGGGGGTCCTGGGGCCAACGTCCTGACTTTC. Translating it yields CASSGGGPGANVLTF.